Sequencing of this TCR beta chain was carried out in a study of Graves' ophthalmopathy and Graves' hyperthyroidism. Study summary: Peripheral blood collection took place at initial diagnosis, before any treatment.

Study results and caveats: Most clonotypes expanded in thyroid above 0.001 frequency were present in blood too.

This clonotype was recorded at least ten times. The antigen remains unidentified. Amplified material comprised TCR beta CDR3 regions derived from RNA transcripts. Second-round multiplex PCR followed a first-round RT-PCR using HTBI primers. Each CDR3 protein is one row after TCRdb ran MiXCR on the multiplex PCR reads. Of about 480,000 distinct CDR3 sequences in the sample, under 15% are singletons; the top ten hold about 9.4%. Sequencing used blood. The sequence came from a woman in her 30s with Graves' ophthalmopathy.

The CDR3 spells CATSDRDYGYTF. In nucleotides, the CDR3 is TGTGCCACCAGCGACCGGGACTATGGCTACACCTTC. The gene calls are TRBV24-1 and TRBJ1-2; D is ambiguous. Deletions cut 7 bases from V and 3 bases from J, with 8 bases between. Germline values: CDR1 KGHDR, CDR2 SFDVKD. The CDR3 is 12 residues long.